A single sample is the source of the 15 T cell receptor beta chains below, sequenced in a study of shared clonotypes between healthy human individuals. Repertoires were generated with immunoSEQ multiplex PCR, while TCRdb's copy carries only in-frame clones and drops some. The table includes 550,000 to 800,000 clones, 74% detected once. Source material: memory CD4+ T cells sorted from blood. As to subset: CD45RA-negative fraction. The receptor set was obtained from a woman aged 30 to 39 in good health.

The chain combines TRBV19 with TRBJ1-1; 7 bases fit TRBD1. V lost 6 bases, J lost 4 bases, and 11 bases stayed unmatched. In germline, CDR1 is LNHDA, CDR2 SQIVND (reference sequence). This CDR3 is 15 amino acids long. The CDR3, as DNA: TGTGCCAGTAGGGGCCTAGGGGGCGAGGTCACTGAAGCTTTCTTT. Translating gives CASRGLGGEVTEAFF.

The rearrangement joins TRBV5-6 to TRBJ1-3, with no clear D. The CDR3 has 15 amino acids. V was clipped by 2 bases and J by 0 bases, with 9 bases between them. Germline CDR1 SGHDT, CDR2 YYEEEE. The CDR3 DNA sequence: TGTGCCAGCAGCTTTGGGAGCCTCTCTGGAAACACCATATATTTT. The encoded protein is CASSFGSLSGNTIYF.

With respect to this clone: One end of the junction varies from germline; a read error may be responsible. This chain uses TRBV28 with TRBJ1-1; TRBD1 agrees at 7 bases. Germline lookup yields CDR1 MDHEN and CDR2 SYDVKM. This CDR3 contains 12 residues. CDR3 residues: CAGRTGATEAFF. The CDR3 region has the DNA TGTGCCGGCAGAACAGGGGCCACTGAAGCTTTCTTT.

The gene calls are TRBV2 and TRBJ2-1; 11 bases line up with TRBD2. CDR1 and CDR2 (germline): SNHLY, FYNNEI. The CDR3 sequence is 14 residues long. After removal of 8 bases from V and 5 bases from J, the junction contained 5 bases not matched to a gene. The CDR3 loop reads CASLAGGPHNEQFF. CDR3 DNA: TGTGCCAGCTTAGCGGGAGGGCCTCACAATGAGCAGTTCTTC.

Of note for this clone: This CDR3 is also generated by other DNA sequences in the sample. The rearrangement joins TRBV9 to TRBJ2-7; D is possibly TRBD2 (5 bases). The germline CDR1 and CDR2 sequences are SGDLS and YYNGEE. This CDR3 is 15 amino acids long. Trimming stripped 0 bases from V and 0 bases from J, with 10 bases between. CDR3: CASSVGLGSSYEQYF. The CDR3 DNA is TGTGCCAGCAGCGTAGGACTGGGGAGCTCCTACGAGCAGTACTTC. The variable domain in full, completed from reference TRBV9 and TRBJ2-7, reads DSGVTQTPKHLITATGQRVTLRCSPRSGDLSVYWYQQSLDQGLQFLIQYYNGEERAKGNILERFSAQQFPDLHSELNLSSLELGDSALYFCASSVGLGSSYEQYFGPGTRLTVT.

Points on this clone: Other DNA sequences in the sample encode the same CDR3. Here the CDR3 reads CASSGTGDYGYTF. For the CDR3, the DNA is TGCGCCAGCTCGGGGACTGGGGACTATGGCTACACCTTC. V and J are TRBV10-2 and TRBJ1-2; TRBD1 is a possible D gene (5 bases). The germline V gene encodes CDR1 WSHSY and CDR2 SAAADI. The CDR3 is 13 residues long. The germline V and J ends were trimmed by 8 bases and 3 bases, with 13 bases remaining between them.

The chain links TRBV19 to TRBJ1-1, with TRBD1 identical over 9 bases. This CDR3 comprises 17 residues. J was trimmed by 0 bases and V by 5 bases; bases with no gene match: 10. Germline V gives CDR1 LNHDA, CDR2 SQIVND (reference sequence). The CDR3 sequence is CASSAGTGRRVNTEAFF. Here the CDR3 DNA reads TGTGCCAGTAGTGCCGGGACAGGGCGTCGGGTGAACACTGAAGCTTTCTTT.

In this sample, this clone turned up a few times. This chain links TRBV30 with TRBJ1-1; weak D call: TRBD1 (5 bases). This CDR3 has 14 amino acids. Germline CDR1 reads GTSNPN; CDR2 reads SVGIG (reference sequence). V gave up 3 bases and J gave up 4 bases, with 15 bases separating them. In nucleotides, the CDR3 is TGTGCCTGGAGGTCGACGGGGGGGATCACTGAAGCTTTCTTT. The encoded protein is CAWRSTGGITEAFF.

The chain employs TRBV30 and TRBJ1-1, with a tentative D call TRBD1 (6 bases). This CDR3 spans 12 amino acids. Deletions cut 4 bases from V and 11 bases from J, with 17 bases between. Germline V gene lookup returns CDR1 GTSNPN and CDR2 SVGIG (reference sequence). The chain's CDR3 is CAWNRGVGAAFF. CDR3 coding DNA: TGTGCCTGGAACCGGGGCGTGGGGGCGGCTTTCTTT.

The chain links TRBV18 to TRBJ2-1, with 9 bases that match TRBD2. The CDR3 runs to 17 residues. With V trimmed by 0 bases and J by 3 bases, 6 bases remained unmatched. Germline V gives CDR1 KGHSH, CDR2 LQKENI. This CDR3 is CASSPPETSGIYNEQFF. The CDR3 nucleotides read TGTGCCAGCTCACCACCTGAGACTAGCGGCATCTACAATGAGCAGTTCTTC. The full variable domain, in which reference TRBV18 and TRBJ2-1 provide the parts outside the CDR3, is NAGVMQNPRHLVRRRGQEARLRCSPMKGHSHVYWYRQLPEEGLKFMVYLQKENIIDESGMPKERFSAEFPKEGPSILRIQQVVRGDSAAYFCASSPPETSGIYNEQFFGPGTRLTVL.

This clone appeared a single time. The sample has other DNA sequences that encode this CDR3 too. The CDR3 DNA follows: TGTGCCAGCAGTGAACAGGGGATCTCCTACGAGCAGTACTTC. The encoded protein is CASSEQGISYEQYF. The chain links TRBV6-1 to TRBJ2-7; a possible D gene is TRBD1 (6 bases). Trimming stripped 2 bases from V and 0 bases from J, with 8 bases between. The CDR3 loop spans 14 amino acids. Germline V gene lookup returns CDR1 MNHNS and CDR2 SASEGT.

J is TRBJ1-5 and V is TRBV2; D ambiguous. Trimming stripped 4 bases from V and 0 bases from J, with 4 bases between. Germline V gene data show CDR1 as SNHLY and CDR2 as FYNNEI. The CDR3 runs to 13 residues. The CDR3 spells CASSAYSNQPQHF. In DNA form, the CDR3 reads TGTGCCAGCAGTGCCTATAGCAATCAGCCCCAGCATTTT.

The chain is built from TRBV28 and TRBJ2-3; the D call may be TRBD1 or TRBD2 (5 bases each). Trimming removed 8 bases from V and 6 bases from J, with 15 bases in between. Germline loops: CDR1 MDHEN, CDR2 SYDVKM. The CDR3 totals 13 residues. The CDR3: CASHTVGRDTQYF. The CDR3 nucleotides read TGTGCCAGCCATACAGTGGGACGGGATACGCAGTATTTT.

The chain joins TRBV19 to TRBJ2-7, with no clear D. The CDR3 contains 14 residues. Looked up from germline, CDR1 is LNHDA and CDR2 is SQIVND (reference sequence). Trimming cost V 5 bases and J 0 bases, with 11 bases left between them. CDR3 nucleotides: TGTGCCAGTAGTTCTGGACGTTACTCCTACGAGCAGTACTTC. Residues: CASSSGRYSYEQYF.

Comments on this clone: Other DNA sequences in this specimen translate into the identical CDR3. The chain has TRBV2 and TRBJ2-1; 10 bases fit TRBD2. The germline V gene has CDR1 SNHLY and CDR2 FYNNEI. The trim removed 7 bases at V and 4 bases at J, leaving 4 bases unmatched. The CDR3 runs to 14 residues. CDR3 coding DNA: TGTGCCAGCACAGGACTAGCGGCGTACAATGAGCAGTTCTTC. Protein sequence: CASTGLAAYNEQFF. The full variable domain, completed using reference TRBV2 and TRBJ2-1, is EPEVTQTPSHQVTQMGQEVILRCVPISNHLYFYWYRQILGQKVEFLVSFYNNEISEKSEIFDDQFSVERPDGSNFTLKIRSTKLEDSAMYFCASTGLAAYNEQFFGPGTRLTVL.